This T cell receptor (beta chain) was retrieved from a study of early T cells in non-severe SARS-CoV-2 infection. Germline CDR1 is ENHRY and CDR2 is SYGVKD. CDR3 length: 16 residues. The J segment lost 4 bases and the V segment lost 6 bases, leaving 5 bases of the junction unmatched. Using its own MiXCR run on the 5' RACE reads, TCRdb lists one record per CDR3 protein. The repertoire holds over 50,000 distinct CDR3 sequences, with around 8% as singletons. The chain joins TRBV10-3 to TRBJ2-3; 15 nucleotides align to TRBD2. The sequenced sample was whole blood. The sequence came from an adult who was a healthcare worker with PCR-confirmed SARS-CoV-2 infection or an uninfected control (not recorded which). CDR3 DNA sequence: TGTGCCATCAGGCCGGGACTAGCGGGAGGTGCAGATACGCAGTATTTT. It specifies CAIRPGLAGGADTQYF.